The clone carrying this T cell receptor beta chain is a singleton in its sample. This specimen comes from a study of T-cell reconstitution after alpha-beta-depleted transplantation in children. Germline loops: CDR1 MGHRA, CDR2 YSYEKL. V gave up 5 bases and J gave up 1 base, with 9 bases separating them. The CDR3 has 13 residues. For TCRbeta, the library was prepared with unique molecular identifiers. TCRdb redid the calling of the PCR reads with MiXCR, one entry per CDR3 protein. The data contain 360,000 or so distinct CDR3 sequences, roughly 22% of them singletons. Sample: PBMCs from the stem cell graft donor, taken from the stem cell graft. The sequence came from a human donor who donated a stem cell graft to a child with acute myeloid leukemia. This sequence joins TRBV4-1 and TRBJ2-7; D perhaps matches TRBD2 (5 bases). CDR3 protein: CASSSTRSYEQYF. In nucleotides, the CDR3 is TGCGCCAGCAGCTCCACTAGATCCTACGAGCAGTACTTC.